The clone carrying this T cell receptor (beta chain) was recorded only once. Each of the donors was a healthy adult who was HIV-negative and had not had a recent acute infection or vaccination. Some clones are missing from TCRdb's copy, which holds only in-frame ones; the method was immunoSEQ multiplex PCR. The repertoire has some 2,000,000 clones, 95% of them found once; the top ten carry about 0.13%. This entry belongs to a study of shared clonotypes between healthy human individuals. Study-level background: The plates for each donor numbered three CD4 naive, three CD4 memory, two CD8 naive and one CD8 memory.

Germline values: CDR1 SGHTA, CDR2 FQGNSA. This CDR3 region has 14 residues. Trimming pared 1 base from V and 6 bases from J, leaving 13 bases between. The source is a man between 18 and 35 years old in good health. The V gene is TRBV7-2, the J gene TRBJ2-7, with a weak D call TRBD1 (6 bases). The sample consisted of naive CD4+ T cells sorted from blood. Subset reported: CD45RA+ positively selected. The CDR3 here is CASSLGGQSSEQYF. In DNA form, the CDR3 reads TGTGCCAGCAGCTTAGGCGGACAGTCGAGCGAGCAGTACTTC.